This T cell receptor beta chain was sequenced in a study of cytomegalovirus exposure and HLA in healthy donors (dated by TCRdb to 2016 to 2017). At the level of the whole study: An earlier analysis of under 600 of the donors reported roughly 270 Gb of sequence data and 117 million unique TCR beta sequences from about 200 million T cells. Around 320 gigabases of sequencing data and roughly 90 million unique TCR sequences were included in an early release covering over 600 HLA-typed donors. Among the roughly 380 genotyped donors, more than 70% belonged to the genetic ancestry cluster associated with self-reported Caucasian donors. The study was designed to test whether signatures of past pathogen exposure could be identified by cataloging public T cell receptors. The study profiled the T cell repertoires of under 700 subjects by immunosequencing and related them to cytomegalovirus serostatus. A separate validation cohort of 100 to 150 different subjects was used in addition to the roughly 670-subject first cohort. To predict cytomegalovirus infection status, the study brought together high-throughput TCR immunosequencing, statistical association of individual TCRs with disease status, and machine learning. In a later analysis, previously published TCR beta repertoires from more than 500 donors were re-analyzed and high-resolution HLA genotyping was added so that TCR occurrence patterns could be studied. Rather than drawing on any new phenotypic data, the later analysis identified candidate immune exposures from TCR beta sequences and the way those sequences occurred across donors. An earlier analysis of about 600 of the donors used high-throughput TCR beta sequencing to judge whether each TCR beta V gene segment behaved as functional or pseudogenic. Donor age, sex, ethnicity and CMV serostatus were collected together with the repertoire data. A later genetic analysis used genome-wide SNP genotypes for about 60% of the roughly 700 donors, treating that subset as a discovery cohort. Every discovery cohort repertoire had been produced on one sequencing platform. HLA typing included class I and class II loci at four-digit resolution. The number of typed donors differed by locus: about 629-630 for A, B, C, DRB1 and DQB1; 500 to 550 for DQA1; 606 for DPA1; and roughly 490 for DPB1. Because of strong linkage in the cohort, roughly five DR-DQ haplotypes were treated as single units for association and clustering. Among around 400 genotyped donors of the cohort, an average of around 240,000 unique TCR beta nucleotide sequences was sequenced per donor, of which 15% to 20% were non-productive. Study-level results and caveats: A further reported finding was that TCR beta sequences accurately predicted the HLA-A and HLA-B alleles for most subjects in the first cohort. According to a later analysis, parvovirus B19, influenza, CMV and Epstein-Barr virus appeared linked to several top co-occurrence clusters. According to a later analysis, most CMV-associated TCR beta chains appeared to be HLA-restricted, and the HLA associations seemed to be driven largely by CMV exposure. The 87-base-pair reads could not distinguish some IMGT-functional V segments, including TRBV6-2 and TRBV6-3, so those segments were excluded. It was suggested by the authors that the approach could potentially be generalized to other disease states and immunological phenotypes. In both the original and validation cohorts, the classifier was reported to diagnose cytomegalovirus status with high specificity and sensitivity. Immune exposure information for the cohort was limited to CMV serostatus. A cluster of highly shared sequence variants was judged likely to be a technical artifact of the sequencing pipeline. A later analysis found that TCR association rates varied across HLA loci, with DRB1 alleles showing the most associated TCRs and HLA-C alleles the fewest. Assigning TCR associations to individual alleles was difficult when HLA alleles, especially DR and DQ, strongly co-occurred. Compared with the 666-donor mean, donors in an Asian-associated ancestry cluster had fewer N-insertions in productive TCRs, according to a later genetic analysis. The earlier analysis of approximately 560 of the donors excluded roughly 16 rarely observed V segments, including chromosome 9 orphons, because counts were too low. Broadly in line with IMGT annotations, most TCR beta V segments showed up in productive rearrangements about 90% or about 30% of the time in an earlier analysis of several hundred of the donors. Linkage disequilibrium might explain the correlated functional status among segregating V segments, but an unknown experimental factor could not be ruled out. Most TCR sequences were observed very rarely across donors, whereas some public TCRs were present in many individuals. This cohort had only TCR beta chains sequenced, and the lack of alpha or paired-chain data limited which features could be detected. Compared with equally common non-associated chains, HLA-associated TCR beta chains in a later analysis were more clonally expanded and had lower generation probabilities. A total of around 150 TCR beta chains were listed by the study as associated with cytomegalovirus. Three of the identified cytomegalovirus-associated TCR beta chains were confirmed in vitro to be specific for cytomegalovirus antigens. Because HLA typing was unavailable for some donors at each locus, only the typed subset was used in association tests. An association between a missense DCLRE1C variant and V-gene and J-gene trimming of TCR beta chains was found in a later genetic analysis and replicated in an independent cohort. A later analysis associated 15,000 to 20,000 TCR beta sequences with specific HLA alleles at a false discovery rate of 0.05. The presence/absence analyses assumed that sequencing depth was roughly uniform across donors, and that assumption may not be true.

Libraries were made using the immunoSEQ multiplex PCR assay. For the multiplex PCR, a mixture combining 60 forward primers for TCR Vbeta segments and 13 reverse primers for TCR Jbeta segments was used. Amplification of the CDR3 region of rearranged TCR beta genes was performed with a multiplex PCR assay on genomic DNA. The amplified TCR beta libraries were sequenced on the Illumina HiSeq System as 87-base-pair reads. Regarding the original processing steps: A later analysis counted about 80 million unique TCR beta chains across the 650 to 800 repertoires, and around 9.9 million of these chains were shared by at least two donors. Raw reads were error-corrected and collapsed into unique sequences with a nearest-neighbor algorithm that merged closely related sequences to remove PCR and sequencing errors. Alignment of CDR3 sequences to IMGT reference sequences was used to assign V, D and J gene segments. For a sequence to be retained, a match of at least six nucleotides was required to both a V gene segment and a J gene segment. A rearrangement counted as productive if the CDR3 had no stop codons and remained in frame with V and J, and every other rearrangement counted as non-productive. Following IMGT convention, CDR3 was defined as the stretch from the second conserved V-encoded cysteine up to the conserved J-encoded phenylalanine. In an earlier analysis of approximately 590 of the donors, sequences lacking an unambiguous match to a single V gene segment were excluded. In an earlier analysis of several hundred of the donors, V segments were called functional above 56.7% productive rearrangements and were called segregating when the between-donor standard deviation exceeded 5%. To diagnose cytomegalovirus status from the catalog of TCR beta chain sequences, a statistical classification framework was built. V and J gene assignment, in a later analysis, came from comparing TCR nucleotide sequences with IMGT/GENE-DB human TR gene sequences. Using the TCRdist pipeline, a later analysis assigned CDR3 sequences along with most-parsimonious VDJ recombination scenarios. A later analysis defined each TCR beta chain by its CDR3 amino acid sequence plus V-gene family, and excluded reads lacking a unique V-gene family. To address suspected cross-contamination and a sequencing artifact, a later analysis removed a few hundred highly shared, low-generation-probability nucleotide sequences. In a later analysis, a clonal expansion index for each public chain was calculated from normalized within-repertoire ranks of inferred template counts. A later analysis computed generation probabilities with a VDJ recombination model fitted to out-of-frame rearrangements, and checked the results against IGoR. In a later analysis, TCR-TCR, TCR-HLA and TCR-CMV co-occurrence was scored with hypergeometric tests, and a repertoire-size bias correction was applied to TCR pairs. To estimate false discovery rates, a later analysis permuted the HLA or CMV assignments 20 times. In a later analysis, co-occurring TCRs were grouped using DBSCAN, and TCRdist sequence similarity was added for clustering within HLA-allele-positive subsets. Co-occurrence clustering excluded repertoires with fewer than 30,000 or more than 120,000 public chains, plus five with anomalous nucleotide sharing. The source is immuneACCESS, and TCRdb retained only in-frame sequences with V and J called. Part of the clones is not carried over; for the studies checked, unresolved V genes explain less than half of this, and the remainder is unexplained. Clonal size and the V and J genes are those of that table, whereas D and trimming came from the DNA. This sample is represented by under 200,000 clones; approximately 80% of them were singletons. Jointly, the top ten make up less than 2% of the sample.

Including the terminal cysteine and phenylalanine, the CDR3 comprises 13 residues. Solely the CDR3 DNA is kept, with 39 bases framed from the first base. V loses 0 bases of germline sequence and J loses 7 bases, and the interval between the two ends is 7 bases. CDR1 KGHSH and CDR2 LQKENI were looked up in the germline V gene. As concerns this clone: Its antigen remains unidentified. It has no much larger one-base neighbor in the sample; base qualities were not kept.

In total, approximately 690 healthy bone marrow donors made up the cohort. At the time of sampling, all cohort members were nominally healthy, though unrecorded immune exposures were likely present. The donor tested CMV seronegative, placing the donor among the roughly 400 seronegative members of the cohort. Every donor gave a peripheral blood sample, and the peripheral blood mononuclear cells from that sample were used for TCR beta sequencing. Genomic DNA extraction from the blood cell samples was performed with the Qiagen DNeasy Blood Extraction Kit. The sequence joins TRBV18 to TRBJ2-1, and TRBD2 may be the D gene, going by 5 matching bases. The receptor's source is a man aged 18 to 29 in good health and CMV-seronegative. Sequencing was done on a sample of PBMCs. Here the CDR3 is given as CASSPPSGNEQFF. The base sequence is TGTGCCAGCTCACCACCGTCGGGAAATGAGCAGTTCTTC.